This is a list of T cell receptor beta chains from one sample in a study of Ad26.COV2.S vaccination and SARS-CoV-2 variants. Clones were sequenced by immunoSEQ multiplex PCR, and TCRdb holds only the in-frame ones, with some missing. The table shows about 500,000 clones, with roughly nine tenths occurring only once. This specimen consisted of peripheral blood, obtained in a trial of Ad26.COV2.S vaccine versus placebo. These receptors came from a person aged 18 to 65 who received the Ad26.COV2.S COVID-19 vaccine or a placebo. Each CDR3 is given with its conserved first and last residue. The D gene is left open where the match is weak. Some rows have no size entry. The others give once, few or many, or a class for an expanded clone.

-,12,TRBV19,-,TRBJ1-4,CASSERAEKLFF,TGTGCCAGTAGTGAAAGAGCGGAAAAACTGTTTTTT
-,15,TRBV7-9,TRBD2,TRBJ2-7,CASSSRDGGGHEQYF,TGTGCCAGCAGCTCCCGCGACGGGGGGGGCCACGAGCAGTACTTC
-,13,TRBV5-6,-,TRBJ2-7,CASSRGRTYEQYF,TGTGCCAGCAGCCGCGGCCGTACCTACGAGCAGTACTTC
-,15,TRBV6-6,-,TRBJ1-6,CASSLLSSTGSPLHF,TGTGCCAGCAGTTTACTGTCCTCAACGGGTTCACCCCTCCACTTT
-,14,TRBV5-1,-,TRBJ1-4,CASSSSATNEKLFF,TGCGCCAGCAGTTCTTCAGCAACTAATGAAAAACTGTTTTTT
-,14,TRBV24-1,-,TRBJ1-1,CATRPGIMNTEAFF,TGTGCCACCAGGCCCGGGATCATGAACACTGAAGCTTTCTTT
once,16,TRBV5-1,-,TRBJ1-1,CASSTGPLRMNTEAFF,TGCGCCAGCAGCACCGGACCGCTACGTATGAACACTGAAGCTTTCTTT
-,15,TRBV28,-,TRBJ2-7,CASSTWRQVSYEQYF,TGTGCCAGCAGTACCTGGAGACAGGTTTCCTACGAGCAGTACTTC
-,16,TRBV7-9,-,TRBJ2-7,CASSSGPGRPYYEQYF,TGTGCCAGCAGCTCGGGTCCGGGGCGTCCTTACTACGAGCAGTACTTC
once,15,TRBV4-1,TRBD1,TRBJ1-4,CASSQDLRDRGRLFF,TGCGCCAGCAGCCAAGATCTCCGGGACAGGGGTCGACTGTTTTTT
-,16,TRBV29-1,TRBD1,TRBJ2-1,CSVEGRDRRSYNEQFF,TGCAGCGTTGAAGGGAGGGACAGGAGGTCCTACAATGAGCAGTTCTTC
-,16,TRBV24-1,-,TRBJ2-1,CATSDPRGGLYNEQFF,TGTGCCACCAGTGACCCCAGGGGCGGCCTCTACAATGAGCAGTTCTTC
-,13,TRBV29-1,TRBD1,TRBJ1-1,CSVEGQGGTEAFF,TGCAGCGTTGAAGGACAGGGTGGAACTGAAGCTTTCTTT
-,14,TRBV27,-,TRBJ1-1,CATQRGAGDTEAFF,TGTGCCACACAGCGAGGGGCAGGGGACACTGAAGCTTTCTTT
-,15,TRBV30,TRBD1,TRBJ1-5,CAWSVFGQGHQPQHF,TGTGCCTGGAGTGTTTTTGGACAGGGCCATCAGCCCCAGCATTTT
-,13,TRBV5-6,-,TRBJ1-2,CASRQYTDGGYTF,TGTGCCAGCAGGCAGTACACTGACGGAGGCTACACCTTC
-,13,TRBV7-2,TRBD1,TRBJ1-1,CASSLAGAGGAFF,TGTGCCAGCAGCTTAGCGGGGGCAGGGGGAGCTTTCTTT
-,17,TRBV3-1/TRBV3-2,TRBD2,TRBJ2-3,CASSQSLLAGGGDTQYF,TGTGCCAGCAGCCAATCATTACTAGCGGGAGGGGGGGATACGCAGTATTTT
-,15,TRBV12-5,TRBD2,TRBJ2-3,CASGKTSGNTDTQYF,TGTGCTAGTGGTAAGACTAGCGGGAACACAGATACGCAGTATTTT
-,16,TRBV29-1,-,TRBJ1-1,CSSIEWAQTMNTEAFF,TGCAGCTCGATTGAGTGGGCCCAAACTATGAACACTGAAGCTTTCTTT
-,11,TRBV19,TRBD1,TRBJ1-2,CAGRTGYGYTF,TGTGCCGGCCGGACAGGCTATGGCTACACCTTC
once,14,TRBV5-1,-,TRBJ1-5,CASRLDSYNQPQHF,TGCGCCAGCAGGTTGGACAGCTACAATCAGCCCCAGCATTTT
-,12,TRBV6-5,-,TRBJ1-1,CASRWENTEAFF,TGTGCCAGCAGGTGGGAAAACACTGAAGCTTTCTTT
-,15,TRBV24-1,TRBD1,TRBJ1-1,CATSGGQGLFTEAFF,TGTGCCACCAGTGGGGGACAGGGCCTCTTTACTGAAGCTTTCTTT
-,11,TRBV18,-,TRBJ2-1,CASSPKSEQFF,TGTGCCAGCTCACCAAAAAGTGAGCAGTTCTTC
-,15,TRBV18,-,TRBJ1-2,CASSGGKGPNYGYTF,TGTGCCAGCTCCGGGGGAAAGGGCCCAAACTATGGCTACACCTTC
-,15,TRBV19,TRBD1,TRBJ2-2,CASSEQGSVTGELFF,TGTGCCAGTAGTGAACAGGGGTCGGTCACCGGGGAGCTGTTTTTT
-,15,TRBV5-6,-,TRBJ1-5,CASSPWGAHNQPQHF,TGTGCCAGCAGCCCGTGGGGCGCCCATAATCAGCCCCAGCATTTT
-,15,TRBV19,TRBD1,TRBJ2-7,CASSIGRGSSYEQYF,TGTGCCAGTAGTATCGGCAGGGGGTCCTCCTACGAGCAGTACTTC
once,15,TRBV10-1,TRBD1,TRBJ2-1,CASSDGGQGNNEQFF,TGCGCCAGCAGTGATGGCGGACAGGGCAACAATGAGCAGTTCTTC
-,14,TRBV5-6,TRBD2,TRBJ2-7,CASSSGLAIYEQYF,TGTGCCAGCAGCTCGGGACTAGCGATCTACGAGCAGTACTTC
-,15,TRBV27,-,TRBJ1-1,CASRRPGQQNTEAFF,TGTGCCAGCAGACGTCCTGGACAGCAAAACACTGAAGCTTTCTTT
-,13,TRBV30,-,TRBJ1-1,CAWSVDSNTEAFF,TGTGCCTGGAGTGTAGACAGTAACACTGAAGCTTTCTTT
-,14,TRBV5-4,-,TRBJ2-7,CASSFQGRAYEQYF,TGTGCCAGCAGCTTCCAGGGGCGGGCCTACGAGCAGTACTTC
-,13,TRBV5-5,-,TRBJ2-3,CASRERGTDTQYF,TGTGCCAGCAGGGAGCGGGGCACAGATACGCAGTATTTT
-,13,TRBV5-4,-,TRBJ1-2,CASSPRDNYGYTF,TGTGCCAGCAGCCCCAGGGATAACTATGGCTACACCTTC
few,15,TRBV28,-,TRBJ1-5,CASSLWGSGNQPQHF,TGTGCCAGCAGTTTATGGGGGTCTGGGAATCAGCCCCAGCATTTT
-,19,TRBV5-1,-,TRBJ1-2,CASSWATYQTKGSPYGYTF,TGCGCCAGCAGCTGGGCGACGTACCAAACAAAGGGGTCTCCCTATGGCTACACCTTC
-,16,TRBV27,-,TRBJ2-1,CASSTLYKPVYNEQFF,TGTGCCAGCAGTACCCTATACAAACCAGTCTACAATGAGCAGTTCTTC
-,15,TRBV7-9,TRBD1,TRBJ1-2,CASSRNNRGLSGYTF,TGTGCCAGCAGCCGGAATAACAGGGGCCTATCTGGCTACACCTTC
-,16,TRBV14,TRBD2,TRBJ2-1,CASSQELTSGPNEQFF,TGTGCCAGCAGCCAAGAACTCACTAGCGGACCCAATGAGCAGTTCTTC
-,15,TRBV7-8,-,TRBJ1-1,CASSLGLAENTEAFF,TGTGCCAGCAGCTTAGGATTAGCTGAGAACACTGAAGCTTTCTTT
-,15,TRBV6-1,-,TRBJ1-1,CASSEVSRAGPEAFF,TGTGCCAGCAGTGAAGTCTCCAGGGCGGGACCTGAAGCTTTCTTT
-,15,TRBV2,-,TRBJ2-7,CASSEGPLGPYEQYF,TGTGCCAGCAGCGAGGGCCCCCTCGGGCCCTACGAGCAGTACTTC
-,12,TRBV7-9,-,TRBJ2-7,CASRREGDEQYF,TGTGCCAGCAGACGAGAGGGGGACGAGCAGTACTTC
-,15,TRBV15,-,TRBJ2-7,CATSRWDGEFYEQYF,TGTGCCACCAGCAGATGGGACGGAGAGTTCTACGAGCAGTACTTC